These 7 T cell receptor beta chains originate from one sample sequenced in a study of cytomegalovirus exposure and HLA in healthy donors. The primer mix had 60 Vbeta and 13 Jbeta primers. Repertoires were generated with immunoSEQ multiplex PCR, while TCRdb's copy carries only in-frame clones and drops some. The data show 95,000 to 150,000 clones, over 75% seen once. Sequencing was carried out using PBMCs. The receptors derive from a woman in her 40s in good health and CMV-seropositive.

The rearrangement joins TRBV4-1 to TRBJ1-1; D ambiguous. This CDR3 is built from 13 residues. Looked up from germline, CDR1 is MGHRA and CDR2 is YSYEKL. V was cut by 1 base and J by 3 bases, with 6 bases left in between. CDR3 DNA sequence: TGCGCCAGCAGCCAAGCACCAGACACTGAAGCTTTCTTT. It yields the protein CASSQAPDTEAFF.

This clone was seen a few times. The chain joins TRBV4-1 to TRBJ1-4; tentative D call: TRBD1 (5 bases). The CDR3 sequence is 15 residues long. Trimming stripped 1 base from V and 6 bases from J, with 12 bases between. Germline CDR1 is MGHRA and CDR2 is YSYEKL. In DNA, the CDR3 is TGCGCCAGCAGCCAAGTGGGGGGTAATGATGAAAAACTGTTTTTT. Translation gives CASSQVGGNDEKLFF.

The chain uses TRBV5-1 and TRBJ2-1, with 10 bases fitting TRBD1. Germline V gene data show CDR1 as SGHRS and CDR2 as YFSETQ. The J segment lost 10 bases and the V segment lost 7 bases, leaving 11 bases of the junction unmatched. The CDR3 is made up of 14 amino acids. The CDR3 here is CASLLTGGSGEQFF. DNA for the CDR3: TGCGCCAGCCTTCTGACAGGGGGCAGCGGAGAGCAGTTCTTC.

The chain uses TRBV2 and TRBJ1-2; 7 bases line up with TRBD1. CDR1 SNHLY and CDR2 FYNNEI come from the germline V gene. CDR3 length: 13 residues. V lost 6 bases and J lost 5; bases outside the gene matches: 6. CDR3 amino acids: CASREGATYGYTF. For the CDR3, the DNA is TGTGCCAGCAGGGAGGGGGCCACTTATGGCTACACCTTC.

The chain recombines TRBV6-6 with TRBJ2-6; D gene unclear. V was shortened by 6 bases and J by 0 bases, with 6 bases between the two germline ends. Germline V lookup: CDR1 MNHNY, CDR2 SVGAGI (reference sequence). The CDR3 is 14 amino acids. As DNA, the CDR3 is TGTGCCAGCAGAGAGTTCTCTGGGGCCAACGTCCTGACTTTC. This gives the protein CASREFSGANVLTF.

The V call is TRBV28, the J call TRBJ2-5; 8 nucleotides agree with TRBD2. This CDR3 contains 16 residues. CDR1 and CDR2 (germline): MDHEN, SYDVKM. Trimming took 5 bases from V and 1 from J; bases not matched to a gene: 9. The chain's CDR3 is CASSLVGLGIQETQYF. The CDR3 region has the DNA TGTGCCAGCAGTCTCGTGGGACTAGGGATCCAAGAGACCCAGTACTTC.

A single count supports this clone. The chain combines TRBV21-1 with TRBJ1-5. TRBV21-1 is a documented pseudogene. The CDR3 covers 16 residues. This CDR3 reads CASSKDITMSNQPQHF. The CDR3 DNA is TGTGCCAGCAGCAAAGATATAACTATGAGCAATCAGCCCCAGCATTTT.